The present TCR beta chain was sequenced within a study of human T cells and chemical hapten exposure. Study overall: The upper back received 0.01% DPC by patch testing, with results read at 6 days. Study-wide results and limits: PT1 expanded TCR counts correlated positively with patch test score.

Germline CDR1 and CDR2: DFQATT and SNEGSKA (reference sequence). V lost 0 bases, J lost 4 bases, and 4 bases stayed unmatched. The CDR3 runs to 16 residues. As concerns this clonotype: What it binds is unknown.

TCRdb used MiXCR to reprocess the RACE reads, holding one entry per CDR3 protein. The data show about 52,000 distinct CDR3 sequences, 9.5% to 12% seen once. The time point here: patch test 1, 2 weeks after DPC sensitization. Treatment specified: therapeutic diphenylcyclopropenone sensitization with weekly scalp DPC. The total RNA was obtained from whole blood that was not fractionated. The chain couples TRBV20-1 to TRBJ2-1; 12 bases line up with TRBD2. This sequence originates from a woman between 35 and 50 years old with alopecia areata. Some clones in this sample may be carry-over from other donors' samples. This specimen consisted of whole blood, obtained in connection with sensitization to the hapten diphenylcyclopropenone (DPC). In nucleotides, the CDR3 is TGCAGTGCTAGAGAGGGGACTAGCGGGTCATACAATGAGCAGTTCTTC. Its translation is CSAREGTSGSYNEQFF.